The 26 T cell receptor beta chains presented below share a single source sample, sequenced in a study of cytomegalovirus exposure and HLA in healthy donors. The PCR contained 60 Vbeta and 13 Jbeta primers. Libraries were prepared by immunoSEQ multiplex PCR; TCRdb keeps only in-frame clonotypes and omits some of them. The data contain about 120,000 clones, approximately 80% of them seen just once; the ten biggest clones take up 3.5% to 4.5%. Input material: PBMCs. These receptors came from a human donor in good health.

This chain links TRBV29-1 with TRBJ2-1; 7 bases are shared with TRBD2. The CDR3 sequence is 14 residues long. Germline trimming cut 8 bases from V and 3 bases from J; bases unmatched to any gene: 10. Germline CDR1 and CDR2: SQVTM and ANQGSEA. CDR3 protein: CSSRPAGVYNEQFF. The CDR3 DNA reads TGCAGCAGTCGACCCGCGGGAGTCTACAATGAGCAGTTCTTC.

This chain joins TRBV13 and TRBJ2-5, with D unresolved. V lost 4 bases, J lost 5 bases, and 14 bases lay in between. Germline V gives CDR1 PRHDT, CDR2 FYEKMQ (reference sequence). The length of the CDR3 is 14 residues. CDR3 sequence reads: CASSSSRLRETQYF. The CDR3 DNA is TGTGCCAGCAGCTCCTCGAGGCTTCGGGAGACCCAGTACTTC. The variable domain in full, completed from reference TRBV13 and TRBJ2-5, reads AAGVIQSPRHLIKEKRETATLKCYPIPRHDTVYWYQQGPGQDPQFLISFYEKMQSDKGSIPDRFSAQQFSDYHSELNMSSLELGDSALYFCASSSSRLRETQYFGPGTRLLVL.

The J gene is TRBJ1-1, the V gene TRBV29-1, with TRBD1 matching 7 bases. The CDR3 has 12 residues. J lost 6 bases, V lost 7 bases, and 8 bases had no gene match. The germline gives CDR1 SQVTM, CDR2 ANQGSEA. CDR3: CSALQGPPEAFF. The DNA of the CDR3 is TGCAGCGCTCTACAGGGGCCGCCTGAAGCTTTCTTT.

The V and J genes are TRBV5-4 and TRBJ2-4; TRBD2 matches at 8 bases. Germline V lookup: CDR1 SGHNT, CDR2 YYREEE (reference sequence). Trimming removed 1 base from V and 6 bases from J; junction bases left unmatched: 9. CDR3 length equals 16 residues. CDR3 sequence (DNA): TGTGCCAGCAGCTTGTCAACGGGGGGGACGATAAACATTCAGTACTTC. Translated, it gives CASSLSTGGTINIQYF.

The J gene is TRBJ2-7, the V gene TRBV2; 9 nucleotides align to TRBD1. Germline-derived CDR1 and CDR2 are SNHLY and FYNNEI. CDR3 length: 12 residues. With 8 bases clipped from V and 4 bases from J, the junction kept 3 bases outside the gene matches. CDR3 bases: TGTGCCAGCGACAGGGGGGGATACGAGCAGTACTTC. Amino acids: CASDRGGYEQYF.

The chain has TRBV5-1 and TRBJ2-3; 12 nucleotides align to TRBD2. With V trimmed by 0 bases and J by 5 bases, 4 bases remained unmatched. There are 16 residues in the CDR3. The germline V gene has CDR1 SGHRS and CDR2 YFSETQ. CDR3 DNA: TGCGCCAGCAGCTTGGGACTAGCGGGAGCTAGAGATACGCAGTATTTT. Its translation is CASSLGLAGARDTQYF.

This clone came up once. This chain uses TRBV11-3 with TRBJ2-7, with D uncertain. Per germline, CDR1 SGHNT and CDR2 YENEEA. Between the trimmed V and J ends, which lost 8 bases and 2 bases, there was a span of 19 bases. This CDR3 has 15 amino acids. The CDR3 DNA follows: TGTGCCAGCGTCCAAAGCTCATCCCATCCCTACGAGCAGTACTTC. This sequence encodes CASVQSSSHPYEQYF.

The DNA for the CDR3 is TGTGCCAGCAGCTTAGGGGCCATGGGTGGGGCCAACGTCCTGACTTTC. Translating gives CASSLGAMGGANVLTF. The chain joins TRBV11-3 to TRBJ2-6; D remains unclear. Between the trimmed V and J ends, which lost 1 base and 3 bases, there was a span of 10 bases. Looked up from germline, CDR1 is SGHNT and CDR2 is YENEEA. The CDR3 extends over 16 amino acids.

V is TRBV6-5 and J is TRBJ2-7; TRBD2 agrees at 11 bases. J was trimmed by 5 bases and V by 8 bases; bases with no gene match: 11. In germline, CDR1 is MNHEY, CDR2 SVGAGI. This CDR3 region has 15 residues. This CDR3 is CASGRPSGRYHEQYF. DNA of the CDR3: TGTGCCAGCGGGAGACCTAGCGGGAGGTACCACGAGCAGTACTTC.

V is TRBV11-2 and J is TRBJ1-2, with TRBD1 matching 7 bases. In germline, CDR1 is SGHAT, CDR2 FQNNGV. The length of the CDR3 is 15 residues. The trim removed 5 bases at V and 0 bases at J, leaving 6 bases unmatched. CDR3 sequence reads: CASSMGDRSNYGYTF. The CDR3 DNA follows: TGTGCCAGCAGCATGGGGGACAGATCTAACTATGGCTACACCTTC.

The chain has TRBV28 and TRBJ2-5, with 8 bases fitting TRBD1. This CDR3 comprises 14 residues. V lost 5 bases and J lost 6; bases outside the gene matches: 8. CDR1 and CDR2 (germline): MDHEN, SYDVKM. The CDR3 loop is CASSPRTGMQTQYF. CDR3 nucleotide sequence: TGTGCCAGCAGTCCCCGGACAGGGATGCAGACCCAGTACTTC.

The J gene is TRBJ1-1, the V gene TRBV5-1, with D perhaps TRBD1 (5 bases). The CDR3 spans 14 residues. V shed 3 bases and J shed 4 bases, with 13 bases lying between them. Germline CDR1 reads SGHRS; CDR2 reads YFSETQ. CDR3: CASSSWGERTEAFF. DNA for the CDR3: TGCGCCAGCAGCTCATGGGGGGAGCGCACTGAAGCTTTCTTT.

This clone was detected once. The V call is TRBV6-6, the J call TRBJ2-1; perhaps TRBD2 as D (6 bases). Germline V gives CDR1 MNHNY, CDR2 SVGAGI (reference sequence). V shed 10 bases and J shed 9 bases, with 16 bases lying between them. The CDR3 sequence is 12 residues long. The CDR3: CATLGLKAEQFF. In nucleotides, the CDR3 is TGTGCCACCCTAGGACTAAAGGCTGAGCAGTTCTTC.

The J gene is TRBJ1-4, the V gene TRBV5-1; maybe TRBD1 (6 bases). V was clipped by 4 bases and J by 2 bases, with 12 bases between them. The CDR3 contains 15 residues. CDR1 is SGHRS, CDR2 YFSETQ, per germline. The CDR3 region is CASSLWTDTNEKLFF. CDR3 nucleotide sequence: TGCGCCAGCAGCCTCTGGACAGATACTAATGAAAAACTGTTTTTT.

Only a few counts were recorded for this clone. The gene calls are TRBV6-1 and TRBJ2-1; the D is unclear. Germline lookup yields CDR1 MNHNS and CDR2 SASEGT. The CDR3 is 15 amino acids. V was trimmed by 2 bases and J by 3 bases, leaving 11 bases between them. CDR3 residues: CASSEISKFYNEQFF. The CDR3 DNA reads as TGTGCCAGCAGTGAAATTAGCAAGTTCTACAATGAGCAGTTCTTC.

In DNA, the CDR3 is TGTGCCAGTAGCGACCGACAGGTTAGCAATCAGCCCCAGCATTTT. Encoded protein: CASSDRQVSNQPQHF. The chain has TRBV19 and TRBJ1-5; TRBD1 might be the D (6 bases). Germline V gives CDR1 LNHDA, CDR2 SQIVND (reference sequence). CDR3 length: 15 amino acids. V lost 6 bases and J 0 bases, leaving 12 bases between the germline ends.

The chain carries TRBV6-6 and TRBJ2-7, with 7 bases identical to TRBD1. The CDR3 contains 14 residues. The germline gives CDR1 MNHNY, CDR2 SVGAGI (reference sequence). V shed 2 bases and J 3 bases; nucleotides not matched to a gene: 4. The CDR3 DNA is TGTGCCAGCAGTTACGTCTCAGGGGGCTACGAGCAGTACTTC. Amino acids: CASSYVSGGYEQYF.

This chain uses TRBV4-1 with TRBJ1-2, with a weak D call TRBD1 (5 bases). CDR3 length: 15 residues. Per germline, CDR1 MGHRA and CDR2 YSYEKL. Between the trimmed V and J ends, which lost 1 base and 0 bases, there was a span of 9 bases. CDR3 sequence (DNA): TGCGCCAGCAGCCAAGGGACACAGGCTAACTATGGCTACACCTTC. It specifies CASSQGTQANYGYTF.

This chain joins TRBV5-1 and TRBJ2-2; D perhaps matches TRBD2 (6 bases). V lost 5 bases and J lost 6, with 17 bases in between. The CDR3 extends over 15 amino acids. Germline values: CDR1 SGHRS, CDR2 YFSETQ. The CDR3 DNA reads TGCGCCAGCAGTCAGACACGGGGGAGTGCCGGGGAGCTGTTTTTT. Translation: CASSQTRGSAGELFF.

The chain combines TRBV5-6 with TRBJ2-1, with 11 bases lining up with TRBD1. Trimming took 1 base from V and 9 from J; bases not matched to a gene: 12. Germline lookup yields CDR1 SGHDT and CDR2 YYEEEE. This CDR3 has 17 residues. CDR3 DNA sequence: TGTGCCAGCAGCTTGTCTTACGGAGGGACAGGGGGAATTGAGCAGTTCTTC. The encoded protein is CASSLSYGGTGGIEQFF.

The chain couples TRBV7-8 to TRBJ2-1; D may be TRBD2 (6 bases). The CDR3 sequence is 14 residues long. Trimming removed 3 bases at V and 9 bases at J, with 15 bases between. Germline values: CDR1 SGHVS, CDR2 FQNEAQ. The CDR3 DNA reads as TGTGCCAGCAGCTTGCGGGATCGAAGAGGTGAGCAGTTCTTC. The encoded protein is CASSLRDRRGEQFF.

The rearrangement uses TRBV4-1 and TRBJ2-3; 9 bases map to TRBD2. With 4 bases clipped from V and 1 base from J, the junction kept 12 bases outside the gene matches. CDR1 is MGHRA, CDR2 YSYEKL, per germline. CDR3 length equals 18 residues. CDR3 protein: CASSRVAGASRGTDTQYF. CDR3 nucleotides: TGCGCCAGCAGCCGCGTAGCGGGAGCCAGCAGAGGCACAGATACGCAGTATTTT.

This clone is a singleton in its sample. The V call is TRBV9, the J call TRBJ1-1, with TRBD1 matching over 7 bases. The CDR3 contains 15 residues. V trimming: 3 bases; J trimming: 1 base; junction bases outside the gene matches: 6. Germline assignment: CDR1 SGDLS and CDR2 YYNGEE. CDR3 DNA sequence: TGTGCCAGCAGCGCGGAAGGACAGGCGAACACTGAAGCTTTCTTT. Translation: CASSAEGQANTEAFF.

V gene TRBV5-1 combines with J gene TRBJ1-1; D possibly corresponds to TRBD1 (5 bases). V was pared by 0 bases and J by 7 bases, with 7 bases between. CDR1 is SGHRS and CDR2 is YFSETQ in the germline V gene. The CDR3 spans 12 residues. The CDR3 nucleotides read TGCGCCAGCAGCTTGGGTCAGGGTGAAGCTTTCTTT. Protein sequence: CASSLGQGEAFF.

The genes are TRBV5-1 and TRBJ2-5; D may be TRBD1 (6 bases). The DNA matches TRBJ2-7 better at its end, which makes the J call doubtful. The CDR3 loop spans 14 amino acids. Germline V gives CDR1 SGHRS, CDR2 YFSETQ. The CDR3 nucleotides read TGCGCCAGCAGCTTGGCTGGACAGCCGAACGAGCAGTACTTC. It codes for CASSLAGQPNEQYF.

V and J are TRBV14 and TRBJ1-4, with 7 bases lining up with TRBD1. This CDR3 contains 15 residues. Germline values: CDR1 SGHDN, CDR2 FVKESK. V was pared by 4 bases and J by 7 bases, with 9 bases of the junction left unmatched. DNA for the CDR3: TGTGCCAGCAGCCCCGGACAGGCGGGTAGTGAAAAACTGTTTTTT. It specifies CASSPGQAGSEKLFF. The full variable domain, its missing parts supplied by reference TRBV14 and TRBJ1-4, is EAGVTQFPSHSVIEKGQTVTLRCDPISGHDNLYWYRRVMGKEIKFLLHFVKESKQDESGMPNNRFLAERTGGTYSTLKVQPAELEDSGVYFCASSPGQAGSEKLFFGSGTQLSVL.